This T cell receptor beta chain was profiled in a study of cytomegalovirus exposure and HLA in healthy donors. Looking at the study overall: A previous analysis identified around 120 million unique TCR beta sequences derived from about 180 million T cells.

As regards this clone: Its antigen is still unknown.

Study observations and caveats: In an earlier analysis, productive rearrangement rates for most beta V segments clustered near 87% or 30%.

From germline, CDR1 is SGHTA and CDR2 FQGNSA. CDR3 length equals 14 residues. Trimming took off 7 bases at V and 4 bases at J, with 16 bases between the two ends. The PCR employed 60 Vbeta primers together with 13 Jbeta primers. Generated by immunoSEQ multiplex PCR, the TCRdb table keeps only in-frame clones and is missing some. In the table there are around 110,000 clones, 70% to 80% of which are singletons. The receptor was isolated from a woman between 18 and 29 years old in good health and CMV-seropositive. The V gene is TRBV7-2, the J gene TRBJ1-2; D might be TRBD1 (6 bases). The sample comprised PBMCs. CDR3 loop: CASTSSNRAYGYTF. In DNA, the CDR3 is TGTGCCAGCACCTCCTCAAACAGGGCCTATGGCTACACCTTC.